The 5 T cell receptor beta chains given below trace back to one sample, sequenced in a study of graft-versus-host responses after intestinal transplantation. The table came from immunoSEQ multiplex PCR; TCRdb's copy has only in-frame clones and leaves some out. The repertoire holds some 93,000 clones, with 90% to 95% as singletons. The antigens for these receptors are not known. The material sequenced was unstimulated CD8+ T cells sorted from spleen or lymph node cells, taken before intestinal transplant. The receptors originated from a human donor who received an intestinal transplant.

This rearrangement joins TRBV7-2 to TRBJ2-7; 7 bases map to TRBD1. Germline CDR1 SGHTA, CDR2 FQGNSA. Trimming at V came to 5 bases and at J to 2 bases, leaving 9 bases not matched to a gene. The CDR3 contains 15 residues. The CDR3 DNA follows: TGTGCCAGCAGCCCGAGGGACAGTCCCACCTACGAGCAGTACTTC. Encoded protein: CASSPRDSPTYEQYF. Using reference TRBV7-2 and TRBJ2-7 for the parts outside the CDR3, the full variable domain is GAGVSQSPSNKVTEKGKDVELRCDPISGHTALYWYRQSLGQGLEFLIYFQGNSAPDKSGLPSDRFSAERTGGSVSTLTIQRTQQEDSAVYLCASSPRDSPTYEQYFGPGTRLTVT.

CDR3 residues: CASSIVLAGGPNEQFF. The CDR3 bases are TGTGCCAGTAGTATAGTGCTAGCGGGAGGGCCAAATGAGCAGTTCTTC. The V gene is TRBV19, the J gene TRBJ2-1; 12 bases align to TRBD2. CDR1 LNHDA and CDR2 SQIVND come from the germline V gene (reference sequence). The CDR3 is made up of 16 amino acids. Germline trimming cut 1 base from V and 7 bases from J; bases unmatched to any gene: 5.

The chain is built from TRBV9 and TRBJ1-2, with D tentatively TRBD1 (6 bases). V was pared by 0 bases and J by 5 bases, with 14 bases between. Germline values: CDR1 SGDLS, CDR2 YYNGEE. The length of the CDR3 is 15 residues. CDR3 nucleotide sequence: TGTGCCAGCAGCGTAGGCCCAGGGGTTCAGTATGGCTACACCTTC. Amino acids: CASSVGPGVQYGYTF.

The chain is built from TRBV28 and TRBJ2-1, with D perhaps matching TRBD2 (6 bases). The germline V and J ends were trimmed by 7 bases and 6 bases, with 19 bases remaining between them. The CDR3 has 15 residues. Per the germline V gene, CDR1 is MDHEN and CDR2 is SYDVKM. The CDR3 sequence: CASTWGGNPSNEQFF. CDR3 in DNA: TGTGCCAGCACCTGGGGCGGGAATCCGTCCAATGAGCAGTTCTTC.

The chain recombines TRBV5-6 with TRBJ2-5; 7 nucleotides line up with TRBD1. The CDR3 spans 14 residues. Losses at the gene ends were 3 bases for V and 0 bases for J; bases not matched to a gene: 2. In germline, CDR1 is SGHDT, CDR2 YYEEEE. The CDR3 protein is CASSSGTDQETQYF. The CDR3 DNA sequence: TGTGCCAGCAGCTCAGGGACAGACCAAGAGACCCAGTACTTC.